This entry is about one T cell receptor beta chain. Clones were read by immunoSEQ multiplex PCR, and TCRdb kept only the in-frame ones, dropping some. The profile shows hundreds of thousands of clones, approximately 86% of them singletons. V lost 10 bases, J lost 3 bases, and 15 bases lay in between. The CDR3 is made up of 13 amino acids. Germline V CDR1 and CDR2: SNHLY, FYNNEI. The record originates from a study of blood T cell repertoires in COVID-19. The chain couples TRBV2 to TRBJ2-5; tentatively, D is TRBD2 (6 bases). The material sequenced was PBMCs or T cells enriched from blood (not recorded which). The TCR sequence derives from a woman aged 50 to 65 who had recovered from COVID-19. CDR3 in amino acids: CATAREAKETQYF. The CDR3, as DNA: TGTGCCACCGCCAGGGAGGCAAAAGAGACCCAGTACTTC.